Reported below is one TCR beta chain. Together with a sample-barcoded 5' primer, a J-beta primer mix was included in a second PCR lasting roughly 7 to 11 cycles. Sequencing of every sample gave 2.5 million or more CDR3-containing paired-end reads. TCRdb re-called the 5' RACE reads with MiXCR, one entry per CDR3 protein. Among approximately 800,000 distinct CDR3 sequences listed, 60% to 80% were seen once. Isolation recovered at least 6.5 million PBMCs from every sample. This entry is derived from a study of blood T cells in healthy people across ages. CDR1 and CDR2 from the germline V gene are DFQATT and SNEGSKA (reference sequence). V lost 5 bases and J 7 bases, leaving 14 bases between the germline ends. This CDR3 has 13 residues.

The source material was blood. This rearrangement joins TRBV20-1 to TRBJ1-4; D remains ambiguous. This receptor was identified in a man under 40 in good health. The CDR3 protein is CSAQPGVGEKLFF. For the CDR3, the DNA is TGCAGTGCTCAACCGGGAGTGGGTGAAAAACTGTTTTTT.